These T cell receptor beta chains were read from a single sample in a study of lymphopenia after photon versus proton radiotherapy. Clones were sequenced by immunoSEQ multiplex PCR, and TCRdb holds only the in-frame ones, with some missing. The sample comprises about 160,000 clones, about 85% of which are singletons, and approximately 4.7% rests with the top ten. Sequenced here: peripheral blood, sampled from a patient treated with photon-based radiotherapy. The receptors here all came from a man aged 50 or older with gastric cancer. CDR3s include the opening cysteine and the closing phenylalanine or tryptophan. D genes are given only for firm matches. Some rows have no size entry. The others give once, few or many, or a class for an expanded clone.

j_gene: TRBJ2-2
d_gene: TRBD2
v_gene: TRBV30
abundance: NA
CDR3nt: TGTGCCTGGATCCAGGGGGCGCTAGCGGGAGGGAACACCGGGGAGCTGTTTTTT
CDR3aa: CAWIQGALAGGNTGELFF

j_gene: TRBJ1-1
d_gene: NA
v_gene: TRBV29-1
abundance: few
CDR3nt: TGCAGCGTCCAGGTTAACACTGAAGCTTTCTTT
CDR3aa: CSVQVNTEAFF

j_gene: TRBJ2-1
d_gene: NA
v_gene: TRBV7-6
abundance: NA
CDR3nt: TGTGCCAGCAGCTTAAGTGAGAAGGACAATGTGCAGTTCTTC
CDR3aa: CASSLSEKDNVQFF

j_gene: TRBJ1-1
d_gene: NA
v_gene: TRBV6-6
abundance: NA
CDR3nt: TGTGCCAGCACCTACGGAGGGGACCTGAACACTGAAGCTTTCTTT
CDR3aa: CASTYGGDLNTEAFF

j_gene: TRBJ1-1
d_gene: NA
v_gene: TRBV28
abundance: NA
CDR3nt: TGTGCCAGCAGTCTTAAGATGAACACTGAAGCTTTCTTT
CDR3aa: CASSLKMNTEAFF

j_gene: TRBJ1-1
d_gene: NA
v_gene: TRBV6-5
abundance: once
CDR3nt: TGTGCCAGCAGTTACTCGGGGGGGGTAGGCACTGAAGCTTTCTTT
CDR3aa: CASSYSGGVGTEAFF

j_gene: TRBJ2-7
d_gene: NA
v_gene: TRBV7-8
abundance: NA
CDR3nt: TGTGCCAGCAGCCCAAGGGACTCCGGCCCCTACGAGCAGTACTTC
CDR3aa: CASSPRDSGPYEQYF

j_gene: TRBJ1-2
d_gene: TRBD1
v_gene: TRBV10-3
abundance: NA
CDR3nt: TGTGCCATCAGGTCGGGACAGGCATTAGCTAACTATGGCTACACCTTC
CDR3aa: CAIRSGQALANYGYTF

j_gene: TRBJ2-1
d_gene: TRBD1
v_gene: TRBV5-1
abundance: NA
CDR3nt: TGCGCCAGCAGCTTGGTAGGACAGGGTTACAATGAGCAGTTCTTC
CDR3aa: CASSLVGQGYNEQFF

j_gene: TRBJ2-3
d_gene: TRBD2
v_gene: TRBV5-1
abundance: NA
CDR3nt: TGCGCCAGCAGCTTGGCAGCGGGAGTCGGAGATACGCAGTATTTT
CDR3aa: CASSLAAGVGDTQYF

j_gene: TRBJ1-4
d_gene: TRBD1
v_gene: TRBV28
abundance: NA
CDR3nt: TGTGCCAGCCGACAGGGGGTGGCTAGTAATGAAAAACTGTTTTTT
CDR3aa: CASRQGVASNEKLFF

j_gene: TRBJ1-4
d_gene: NA
v_gene: TRBV6-1
abundance: NA
CDR3nt: TGTGCCAGCAGTGAAGTGCTTAATGAAAAACTGTTTTTT
CDR3aa: CASSEVLNEKLFF

j_gene: TRBJ2-1
d_gene: TRBD2
v_gene: TRBV30
abundance: NA
CDR3nt: TGTGCCTGGAGCGCCGTGGGGGGGGTTATCGATGAGCAGTTCTTC
CDR3aa: CAWSAVGGVIDEQFF

j_gene: TRBJ1-1
d_gene: NA
v_gene: TRBV9
abundance: NA
CDR3nt: TGTGCCAGCAGCGGGCCCAGGGGTCTGAACACTGAAGCTTTCTTT
CDR3aa: CASSGPRGLNTEAFF

j_gene: TRBJ2-5
d_gene: NA
v_gene: TRBV19
abundance: NA
CDR3nt: TGTGCCAGTAGTATGGTGGACTCCTCCAGGACCCAGTACTTC
CDR3aa: CASSMVDSSRTQYF

j_gene: TRBJ1-1
d_gene: NA
v_gene: TRBV14
abundance: NA
CDR3nt: TGTGCCAGCAGCCAAGATCATATGGGGCTCACTGAAGCTTTCTTT
CDR3aa: CASSQDHMGLTEAFF